The sequence of this TCR beta chain was determined in a study of T cell responses to AZD1222 COVID-19 vaccine. General study findings and limits: Vaccination with two AZD1222 doses was followed by a rise in Spike-specific TCR breadth and depth.

Note on this clone: Its antigen is unknown.

With V trimmed by 5 bases and J by 5 bases, 5 bases remained unmatched. Germline CDR1 and CDR2: SNHLY and FYNNEI. The CDR3 is made up of 14 amino acids. TCRdb's table, derived via immunoSEQ multiplex PCR, lists solely in-frame clones and lacks some. The sample includes 98,000 or so clones, 70% to 90% seen only once; the top ten take about 3.5%. The sample consisted of peripheral blood, taken on day 0 of AZD1222 vaccination. This TCR derives from an adult in good health. The gene calls are TRBV2 and TRBJ2-2; 7 bases map to TRBD1. For the CDR3, the DNA is TGTGCCAGCAGTAAGGGGGCCTTAACCGGGGAGCTGTTTTTT. It encodes CASSKGALTGELFF.